Below, 23 T cell receptor beta chains from the same sample are listed, as sequenced in a study of vaccination effects on CD4 cells after COVID-19. Antigen specificity for these receptors is unknown. Expansion of antigen-specific CD4+ T cells with viral peptide pools was carried out by the ViraFEST assay before sequencing. Once cultured for nine to ten days, the cells underwent separation to obtain CD4+ T cells. According to the study, vaccine recipients showed no prior SARS-CoV-2 infection and negative nucleocapsid antibodies. Profiled with immunoSEQ multiplex PCR; TCRdb holds only in-frame clones, not every one. This repertoire shows about 27,000 clones, roughly 73% found once; its top ten account for approximately 21%. This sample comprised CD4+ T cells from PBMCs cultured with HCoV-NL63 spike peptides, obtained before COVID-19 vaccination. These receptors were taken from a human donor who received a COVID-19 vaccine.

J is TRBJ2-5 and V is TRBV18; D possibly corresponds to TRBD1 (6 bases). Trimming cost V 0 bases and J 2 bases, with 7 bases left between them. The germline V gene has CDR1 KGHSH and CDR2 LQKENI. This CDR3 spans 14 amino acids. CDR3 DNA sequence: TGTGCCAGCTCACCACCGGGGGCTCAAGAGACCCAGTACTTC. This gives the protein CASSPPGAQETQYF.

The V gene is TRBV5-4, the J gene TRBJ2-5, with 12 bases identical to TRBD2. With V trimmed by 4 bases and J by 3 bases, 4 bases remained unmatched. The CDR3 contains 15 residues. The germline V gene encodes CDR1 SGHNT and CDR2 YYREEE (reference sequence). CDR3 region: CASSLRTSGEETQYF. The CDR3 DNA sequence: TGTGCCAGCAGCCTTCGGACTAGCGGGGAAGAGACCCAGTACTTC. The full variable domain, completed using reference TRBV5-4 and TRBJ2-5, is ETGVTQSPTHLIKTRGQQVTLRCSSQSGHNTVSWYQQALGQGPQFIFQYYREEENGRGNFPPRFSGLQFPNYSSELNVNALELDDSALYLCASSLRTSGEETQYFGPGTRLLVL.

The rearrangement joins TRBV6-5 to TRBJ1-1, with TRBD1 matching 8 bases. From germline, CDR1 is MNHEY and CDR2 SVGAGI. V was clipped by 6 bases and J by 3 bases; unmatched bases: 6. The CDR3 contains 14 residues. The CDR3 spells CASSTDRGDTEAFF. In DNA, the CDR3 is TGTGCCAGCAGCACCGACAGGGGTGACACTGAAGCTTTCTTT.

This clone was detected only once. The rearrangement joins TRBV18 to TRBJ2-1; no reliable D call. This CDR3 spans 15 amino acids. The germline gives CDR1 KGHSH, CDR2 LQKENI. V gave up 5 bases and J gave up 9 bases, with 20 bases separating them. Here the CDR3 reads CASSVGPNGPGEQFF. As DNA, the CDR3 is TGTGCCAGCTCAGTGGGCCCCAACGGCCCAGGTGAGCAGTTCTTC. The variable domain in full, completed from reference TRBV18 and TRBJ2-1, reads NAGVMQNPRHLVRRRGQEARLRCSPMKGHSHVYWYRQLPEEGLKFMVYLQKENIIDESGMPKERFSAEFPKEGPSILRIQQVVRGDSAAYFCASSVGPNGPGEQFFGPGTRLTVL.

This clone showed up just once. V usage is TRBV6-5 and J usage is TRBJ2-1, with TRBD1 identical over 7 bases. Germline V gene data show CDR1 as MNHEY and CDR2 as SVGAGI. V was clipped by 7 bases and J by 5 bases; unmatched bases: 11. The CDR3 extends over 15 amino acids. The CDR3 sequence: CASTPGETGNNEQFF. DNA of the CDR3: TGTGCCAGCACCCCCGGGGAGACAGGGAACAATGAGCAGTTCTTC.

The table lists this clone with a few counts. The CDR3 here is CASSAPGTGRDEQFF. The CDR3 nucleotides are TGTGCCAGCAGTGCCCCCGGGACAGGGCGGGATGAGCAGTTCTTC. V is TRBV28 and J is TRBJ2-1; 9 positions agree with TRBD1. J was trimmed by 8 bases and V by 5 bases; bases with no gene match: 10. The germline CDR1 and CDR2 sequences are MDHEN and SYDVKM. This CDR3 comprises 15 residues.

CDR3 nucleotides: TGTGCCATCAGTGAGACTAGCGGGAGGGGGAATGAGCAGTTCTTC. It specifies CAISETSGRGNEQFF. The rearrangement joins TRBV10-3 to TRBJ2-1; 13 bases line up with TRBD2. The CDR3 sequence is 15 residues long. Germline trimming cut 2 bases from V and 7 bases from J; bases unmatched to any gene: 2. Per the germline V gene, CDR1 is ENHRY and CDR2 is SYGVKD.

In its sample, this clone was seen once. CDR3 bases: TGTGCCAGCAGCCAGACAGGGGGCGGCTACACCTTC. Encoded protein: CASSQTGGGYTF. The rearrangement uses TRBV7-2 and TRBJ1-2; 10 nucleotides agree with TRBD1. Per the germline V gene, CDR1 is SGHTA and CDR2 is FQGNSA. The CDR3 spans 12 residues. V lost 5 bases to trimming and J lost 8 bases; unmatched junction nucleotides: 2.

The count of this clone is one. The chain recombines TRBV5-4 with TRBJ2-5; tentatively, D is TRBD1 (7 bases). Trimming pared 0 bases from V and 5 bases from J, leaving 14 bases between. This CDR3 contains 15 residues. The germline V gene has CDR1 SGHNT and CDR2 YYREEE (reference sequence). CDR3 sequence reads: CASSLAGGGLETQYF. In DNA, the CDR3 is TGTGCCAGCAGCTTGGCAGGGGGAGGTCTGGAGACCCAGTACTTC.

This rearrangement joins TRBV11-2 to TRBJ1-4; TRBD1 aligns across 7 bases. Trimming at V came to 4 bases and at J to 3 bases, leaving 11 bases not matched to a gene. Looked up from germline, CDR1 is SGHAT and CDR2 is FQNNGV. The CDR3 sequence is 17 residues long. In DNA form, the CDR3 reads TGTGCCAGCAGCTCTAACAGGGGCTCTAGAGCTAATGAAAAACTGTTTTTT. This translates into CASSSNRGSRANEKLFF.

The CDR3 sequence is CAWSGTYGYTF. DNA of the CDR3: TGTGCCTGGAGCGGTACCTATGGCTACACCTTC. This chain uses TRBV30 with TRBJ1-2, with D unresolved. The CDR3 spans 11 residues. Trimming took off 3 bases at V and 4 bases at J, with 6 bases between the two ends. In germline, CDR1 is GTSNPN, CDR2 SVGIG (reference sequence).

This chain uses TRBV27 with TRBJ2-7; 16 bases map to TRBD2. CDR3 size: 21 residues. V trimming: 8 bases; J trimming: 0 bases; junction bases outside the gene matches: 19. Germline V gene lookup returns CDR1 MNHEY and CDR2 SMNVEV (reference sequence). In nucleotides, the CDR3 is TGTGCCAGCTTTCCCTTGACAGGAGCCGGGACTAGCGGGAGGGCCTCCTACGAGCAGTACTTC. Translation: CASFPLTGAGTSGRASYEQYF.

This rearrangement joins TRBV29-1 to TRBJ2-5; weak D call: TRBD1 (6 bases). Trimming removed 7 bases from V and 2 bases from J, with 14 bases in between. Germline CDR1 and CDR2: SQVTM and ANQGSEA. The CDR3 consists of 13 residues. The CDR3 loop reads CSASQGGQETQYF. Written as DNA, the CDR3 is TGCAGCGCATCACAGGGTGGGCAAGAGACCCAGTACTTC.

This clone was seen only once. The genes are TRBV27 and TRBJ1-4, with 9 nucleotides matching TRBD1. J lost 10 bases, V lost 1 base, and 13 bases had no gene match. Germline V CDR1 and CDR2: MNHEY, SMNVEV (reference sequence). The length of the CDR3 is 17 residues. CDR3 sequence reads: CASSLLLGQGASGKLFF. CDR3 coding DNA: TGTGCCAGCAGTTTATTGTTGGGACAGGGCGCCAGTGGAAAACTGTTTTTT.

The J gene is TRBJ1-2, the V gene TRBV10-3; no clear D. From germline, CDR1 is ENHRY and CDR2 SYGVKD. V lost 2 bases, J lost 0 bases, and 10 bases lay in between. The CDR3 spans 15 residues. The CDR3 sequence: CAISETETSNYGYTF. In nucleotides, the CDR3 is TGTGCCATCAGTGAGACGGAAACGTCTAACTATGGCTACACCTTC.

This clone was recorded once. This sequence joins TRBV12-3 or TRBV12-4 and TRBJ1-2, with D maybe TRBD1 (5 bases). Trimming pared 5 bases from V and 3 bases from J, leaving 10 bases between. The CDR3 is 13 residues long. The CDR3 DNA reads TGTGCCAGCAGTCGAGGGACGGACTATGGCTACACCTTC. This codes for CASSRGTDYGYTF.

This clone was detected a few times. The rearrangement uses TRBV9 and TRBJ1-6; no reliable D call. Between the trimmed V and J ends, which lost 0 bases and 4 bases, there was a span of 11 bases. Per the germline V gene, CDR1 is SGDLS and CDR2 is YYNGEE. This CDR3 comprises 16 residues. The CDR3 here is CASSVGSTRYNSPLHF. In nucleotides, the CDR3 is TGTGCCAGCAGCGTAGGCTCCACTCGATATAATTCACCCCTCCACTTT.

The CDR3 DNA reads as TGCAGCGTTGTGAAGGACGGGCCTCAGTACTTC. It translates to CSVVKDGPQYF. The chain is built from TRBV29-1 and TRBJ2-7; D unclear. Trimming removed 4 bases at V and 10 bases at J, with 14 bases between. This CDR3 spans 11 amino acids. The germline CDR1 and CDR2 sequences are SQVTM and ANQGSEA.

The rearrangement joins TRBV7-8 to TRBJ2-7; D remains ambiguous. The V end lost 2 bases, the J end lost 5 bases, and 4 bases lay between the germline ends. The CDR3 extends over 11 amino acids. Germline lookup yields CDR1 SGHVS and CDR2 FQNEAQ. Here the CDR3 reads CASSLLHEQYF. CDR3 coding DNA: TGTGCCAGCAGCTTACTCCACGAGCAGTACTTC.

V usage is TRBV9 and J usage is TRBJ2-5, with D perhaps matching TRBD2 (7 bases). Trimming took off 4 bases at V and 4 bases at J, with 8 bases between the two ends. Germline V CDR1 and CDR2: SGDLS, YYNGEE. The CDR3 sequence is 12 residues long. Here the CDR3 reads CASSRGAETQYF. The CDR3 region has the DNA TGTGCCAGCAGCCGGGGGGCAGAGACCCAGTACTTC.

The chain couples TRBV5-6 to TRBJ2-2; D gene unclear. The V and J ends lost 4 bases and 6 bases respectively, with 7 bases between them. CDR3 length: 12 residues. CDR1 is SGHDT, CDR2 YYEEEE, per germline. CDR3 protein: CASSPWAGELFF. The CDR3 DNA reads TGTGCCAGCAGCCCGTGGGCCGGGGAGCTGTTTTTT.

The chain employs TRBV19 and TRBJ2-2; possibly TRBD2 for D (7 bases). The V gene lost 7 bases and the J gene lost 5 bases, with 20 bases spanning the gap. Germline-derived CDR1 and CDR2 are LNHDA and SQIVND (reference sequence). The CDR3 consists of 16 residues. The CDR3 DNA reads as TGTGCCAGTACCCTGGGAGGGGGAGTCAAAACCGGGGAGCTGTTTTTT. Protein sequence: CASTLGGGVKTGELFF. Filled out from reference TRBV19 and TRBJ2-2, the complete variable domain reads DGGITQSPKYLFRKEGQNVTLSCEQNLNHDAMYWYRQDPGQGLRLIYYSQIVNDFQKGDIAEGYSVSREKKESFPLTVTSAQKNPTAFYLCASTLGGGVKTGELFFGEGSRLTVL.

The rearrangement joins TRBV4-2 to TRBJ1-3, with D hard to call. V lost 8 bases to trimming and J lost 0 bases, with 5 bases between them. This CDR3 is 12 amino acids long. Per germline, CDR1 LGHNA and CDR2 YNFKEQ. The chain's CDR3 is CASRSSGNTIYF. DNA of the CDR3: TGTGCCAGCCGGAGCTCTGGAAACACCATATATTTT.